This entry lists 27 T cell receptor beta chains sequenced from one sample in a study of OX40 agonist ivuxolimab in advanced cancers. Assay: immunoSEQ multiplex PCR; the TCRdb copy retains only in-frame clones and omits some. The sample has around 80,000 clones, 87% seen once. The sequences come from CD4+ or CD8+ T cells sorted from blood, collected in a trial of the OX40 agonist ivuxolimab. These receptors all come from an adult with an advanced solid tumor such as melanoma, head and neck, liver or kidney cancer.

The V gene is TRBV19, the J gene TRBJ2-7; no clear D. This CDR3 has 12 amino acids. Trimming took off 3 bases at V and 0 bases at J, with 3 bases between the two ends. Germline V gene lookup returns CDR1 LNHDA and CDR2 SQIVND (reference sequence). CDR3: CASSMSSYEQYF. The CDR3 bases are TGTGCCAGTAGTATGAGCTCCTACGAGCAGTACTTC.

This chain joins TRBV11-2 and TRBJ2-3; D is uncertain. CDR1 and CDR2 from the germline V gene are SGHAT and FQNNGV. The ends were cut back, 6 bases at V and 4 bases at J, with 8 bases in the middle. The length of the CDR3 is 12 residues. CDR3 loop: CASSLTADTQYF. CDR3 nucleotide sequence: TGTGCCAGCAGTTTAACAGCAGATACGCAGTATTTT.

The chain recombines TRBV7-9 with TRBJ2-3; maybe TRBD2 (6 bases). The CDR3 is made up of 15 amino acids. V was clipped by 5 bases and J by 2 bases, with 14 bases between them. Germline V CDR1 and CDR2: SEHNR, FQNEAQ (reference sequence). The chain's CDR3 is CASSPTGVTTDTQYF. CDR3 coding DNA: TGTGCCAGCAGCCCGACGGGGGTGACCACAGATACGCAGTATTTT.

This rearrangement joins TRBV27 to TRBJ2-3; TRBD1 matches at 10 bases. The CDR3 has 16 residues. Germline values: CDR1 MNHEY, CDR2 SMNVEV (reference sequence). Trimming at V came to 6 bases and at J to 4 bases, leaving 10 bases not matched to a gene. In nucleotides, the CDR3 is TGTGCCAGCAGGTCGAGGACAGGGGGTTGGGCAGATACGCAGTATTTT. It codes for CASRSRTGGWADTQYF.

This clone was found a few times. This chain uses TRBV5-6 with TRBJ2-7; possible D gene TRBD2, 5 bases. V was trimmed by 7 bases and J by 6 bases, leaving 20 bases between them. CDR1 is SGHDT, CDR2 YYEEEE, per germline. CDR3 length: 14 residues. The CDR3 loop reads CASSYSGAGREQYF. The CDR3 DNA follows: TGTGCCAGCTCCTACTCCGGCGCGGGTCGCGAGCAGTACTTC.

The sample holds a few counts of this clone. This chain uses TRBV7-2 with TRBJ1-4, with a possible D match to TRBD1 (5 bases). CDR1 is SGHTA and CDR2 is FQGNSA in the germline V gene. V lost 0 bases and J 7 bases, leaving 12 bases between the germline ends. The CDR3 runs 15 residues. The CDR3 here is CASSLAPGGGEKLFF. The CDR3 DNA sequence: TGTGCCAGCAGCTTAGCGCCGGGCGGGGGTGAAAAACTGTTTTTT. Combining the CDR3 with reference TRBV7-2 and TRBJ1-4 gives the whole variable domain GAGVSQSPSNKVTEKGKDVELRCDPISGHTALYWYRQSLGQGLEFLIYFQGNSAPDKSGLPSDRFSAERTGGSVSTLTIQRTQQEDSAVYLCASSLAPGGGEKLFFGSGTQLSVL.

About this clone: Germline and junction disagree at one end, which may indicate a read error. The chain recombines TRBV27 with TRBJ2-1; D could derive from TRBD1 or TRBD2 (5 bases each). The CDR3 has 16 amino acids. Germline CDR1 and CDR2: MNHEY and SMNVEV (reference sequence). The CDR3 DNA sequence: TGTGCCAGCAGATTATCCGCCGGGACCCTCTACAATGAGCAGTTCTTC. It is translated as CASRLSAGTLYNEQFF.

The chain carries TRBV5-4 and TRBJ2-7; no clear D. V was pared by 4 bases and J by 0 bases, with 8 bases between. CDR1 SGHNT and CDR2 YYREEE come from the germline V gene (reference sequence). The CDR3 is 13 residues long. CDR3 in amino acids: CASSPGLSYEQYF. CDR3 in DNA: TGTGCCAGCAGCCCGGGCCTCTCCTACGAGCAGTACTTC. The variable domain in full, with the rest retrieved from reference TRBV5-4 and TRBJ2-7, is ETGVTQSPTHLIKTRGQQVTLRCSSQSGHNTVSWYQQALGQGPQFIFQYYREEENGRGNFPPRFSGLQFPNYSSELNVNALELDDSALYLCASSPGLSYEQYFGPGTRLTVT.

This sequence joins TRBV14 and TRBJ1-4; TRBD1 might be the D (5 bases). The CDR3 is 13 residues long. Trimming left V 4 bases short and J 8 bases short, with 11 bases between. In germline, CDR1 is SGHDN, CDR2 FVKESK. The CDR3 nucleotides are TGTGCCAGCAGCCGAAGACAGAAAGAAAAACTGTTTTTT. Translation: CASSRRQKEKLFF.

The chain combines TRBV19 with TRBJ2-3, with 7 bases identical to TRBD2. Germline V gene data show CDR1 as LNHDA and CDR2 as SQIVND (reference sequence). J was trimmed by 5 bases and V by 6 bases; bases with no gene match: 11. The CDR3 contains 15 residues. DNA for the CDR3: TGTGCCAGTAGCCCCTACCGGGAGGTAGGAGATACGCAGTATTTT. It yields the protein CASSPYREVGDTQYF.

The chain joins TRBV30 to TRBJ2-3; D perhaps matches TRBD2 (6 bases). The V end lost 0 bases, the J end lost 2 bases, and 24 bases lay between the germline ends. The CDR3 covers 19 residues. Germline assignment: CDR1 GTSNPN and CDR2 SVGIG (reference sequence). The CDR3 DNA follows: TGTGCCTGGAGTGTTCTAGGACTTGGGCGGGGTAGTTTCACAGATACGCAGTATTTT. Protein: CAWSVLGLGRGSFTDTQYF. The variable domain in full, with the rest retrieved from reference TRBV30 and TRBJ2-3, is SQTIHQWPATLVQPVGSPLSLECTVEGTSNPNLYWYRQAAGRGLQLLFYSVGIGQISSEVPQNLSASRPQDRQFILSSKKLLLSDSGFYLCAWSVLGLGRGSFTDTQYFGPGTRLTVL.

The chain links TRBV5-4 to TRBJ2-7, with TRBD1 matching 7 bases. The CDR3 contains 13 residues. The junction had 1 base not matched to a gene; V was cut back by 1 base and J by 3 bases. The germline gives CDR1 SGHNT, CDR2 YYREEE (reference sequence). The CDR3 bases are TGTGCCAGCAGCTTGAGGGACAGCTACGAGCAGTACTTC. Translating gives CASSLRDSYEQYF.

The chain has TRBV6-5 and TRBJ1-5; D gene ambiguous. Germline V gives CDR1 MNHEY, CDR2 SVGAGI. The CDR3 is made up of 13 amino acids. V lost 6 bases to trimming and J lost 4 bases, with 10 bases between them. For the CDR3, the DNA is TGTGCCAGCAGCTCGCTCTGGAATCAGCCCCAGCATTTT. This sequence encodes CASSSLWNQPQHF.

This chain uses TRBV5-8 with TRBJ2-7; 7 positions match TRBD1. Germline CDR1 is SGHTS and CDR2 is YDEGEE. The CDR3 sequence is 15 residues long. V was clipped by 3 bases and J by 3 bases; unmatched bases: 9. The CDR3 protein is CASSSTGVGVYEQYF. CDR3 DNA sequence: TGTGCCAGCAGCTCCACAGGGGTTGGAGTCTACGAGCAGTACTTC.

CDR3 sequence: CAWSRVAGFLSSYEQYF. CDR3 nucleotide sequence: TGTGCCTGGAGTAGAGTGGCCGGCTTCCTTTCTTCCTACGAGCAGTACTTC. This chain uses TRBV30 with TRBJ2-7; D not resolved. V shed 2 bases and J shed 1 base, with 21 bases lying between them. The CDR3 has 17 amino acids. CDR1 is GTSNPN, CDR2 SVGIG, per germline (reference sequence).

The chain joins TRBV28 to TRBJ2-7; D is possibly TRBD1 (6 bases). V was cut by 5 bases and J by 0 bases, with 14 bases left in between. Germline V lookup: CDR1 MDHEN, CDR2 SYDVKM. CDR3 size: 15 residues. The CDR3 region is CASSATGTFSYEQYF. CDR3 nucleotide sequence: TGTGCCAGCAGTGCTACGGGGACATTCTCCTACGAGCAGTACTTC.

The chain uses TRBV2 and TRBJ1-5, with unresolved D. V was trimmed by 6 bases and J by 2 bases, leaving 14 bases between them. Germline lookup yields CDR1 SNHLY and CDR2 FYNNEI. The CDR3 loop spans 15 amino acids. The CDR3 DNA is TGTGCCAGCAGAGGAGGCAGTGGGCGCAATCAGCCCCAGCATTTT. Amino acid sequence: CASRGGSGRNQPQHF.

CDR3 region: CASSLNLGNLNTEAFF. The DNA of the CDR3 is TGCGCCAGCAGCTTGAACCTAGGCAACCTGAACACTGAAGCTTTCTTT. The gene calls are TRBV5-1 and TRBJ1-1; D gene ambiguous. This CDR3 has 16 amino acids. The V and J ends lost 1 base and 0 bases respectively, with 13 bases between them. Germline values: CDR1 SGHRS, CDR2 YFSETQ.

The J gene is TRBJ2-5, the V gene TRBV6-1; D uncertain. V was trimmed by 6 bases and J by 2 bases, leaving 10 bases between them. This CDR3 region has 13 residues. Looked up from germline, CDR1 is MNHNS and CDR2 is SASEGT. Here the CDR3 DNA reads TGTGCCAGCAGGTTCACGTGGCAAGAGACCCAGTACTTC. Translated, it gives CASRFTWQETQYF.

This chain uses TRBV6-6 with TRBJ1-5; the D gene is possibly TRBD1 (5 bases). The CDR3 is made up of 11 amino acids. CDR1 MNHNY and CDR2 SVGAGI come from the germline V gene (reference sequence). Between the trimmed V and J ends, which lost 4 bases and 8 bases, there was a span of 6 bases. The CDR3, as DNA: TGTGCCAGCAGTTCGGGGGAGCCCCAGCATTTT. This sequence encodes CASSSGEPQHF.

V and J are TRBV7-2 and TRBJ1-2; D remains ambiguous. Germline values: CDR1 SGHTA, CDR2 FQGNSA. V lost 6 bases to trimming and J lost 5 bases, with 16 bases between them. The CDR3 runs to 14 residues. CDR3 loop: CASSTGPTYYGYTF. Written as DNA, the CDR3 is TGTGCCAGCAGTACCGGGCCGACCTATTATGGCTACACCTTC.

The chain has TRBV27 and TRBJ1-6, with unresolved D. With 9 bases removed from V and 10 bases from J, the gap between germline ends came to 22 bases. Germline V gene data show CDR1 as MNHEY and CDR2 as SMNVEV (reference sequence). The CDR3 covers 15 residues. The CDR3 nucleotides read TGTGCCAGTACCTCCCCAGGACGACGCGGCTCACCCCTCCACTTT. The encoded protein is CASTSPGRRGSPLHF.

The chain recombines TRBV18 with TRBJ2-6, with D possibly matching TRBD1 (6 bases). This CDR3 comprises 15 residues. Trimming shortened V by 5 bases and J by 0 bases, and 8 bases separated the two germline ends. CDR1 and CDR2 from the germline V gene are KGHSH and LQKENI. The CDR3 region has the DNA TGTGCCAGCTCAGGGGGCCGCTCTGGGGCCAACGTCCTGACTTTC. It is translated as CASSGGRSGANVLTF.

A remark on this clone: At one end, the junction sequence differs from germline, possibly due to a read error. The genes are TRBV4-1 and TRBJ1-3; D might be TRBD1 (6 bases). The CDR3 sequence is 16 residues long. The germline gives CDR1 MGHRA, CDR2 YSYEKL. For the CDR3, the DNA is TGCGCCAGCAGTCAAGATTCCGGGACACGTGGAAACACCATATATTTT. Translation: CASSQDSGTRGNTIYF.

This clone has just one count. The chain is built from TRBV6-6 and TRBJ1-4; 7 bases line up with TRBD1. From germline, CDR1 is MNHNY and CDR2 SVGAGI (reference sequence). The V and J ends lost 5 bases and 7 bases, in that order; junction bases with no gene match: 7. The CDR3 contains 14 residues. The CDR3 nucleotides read TGTGCCAGCAGTGAGGGACAGAAAATTGAAAAACTGTTTTTT. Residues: CASSEGQKIEKLFF.

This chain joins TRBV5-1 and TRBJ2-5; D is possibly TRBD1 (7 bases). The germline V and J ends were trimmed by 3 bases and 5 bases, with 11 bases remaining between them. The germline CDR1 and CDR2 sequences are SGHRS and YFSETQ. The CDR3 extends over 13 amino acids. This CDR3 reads CASSWRGLETQYF. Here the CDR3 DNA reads TGCGCCAGCAGCTGGAGGGGGCTCGAGACCCAGTACTTC.

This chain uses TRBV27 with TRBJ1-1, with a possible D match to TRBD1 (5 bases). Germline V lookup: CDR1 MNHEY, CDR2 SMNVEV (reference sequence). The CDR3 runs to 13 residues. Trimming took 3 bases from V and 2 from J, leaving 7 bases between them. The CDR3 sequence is CASSFRVNTEAFF. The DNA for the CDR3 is TGTGCCAGCAGTTTCAGGGTAAACACTGAAGCTTTCTTT.